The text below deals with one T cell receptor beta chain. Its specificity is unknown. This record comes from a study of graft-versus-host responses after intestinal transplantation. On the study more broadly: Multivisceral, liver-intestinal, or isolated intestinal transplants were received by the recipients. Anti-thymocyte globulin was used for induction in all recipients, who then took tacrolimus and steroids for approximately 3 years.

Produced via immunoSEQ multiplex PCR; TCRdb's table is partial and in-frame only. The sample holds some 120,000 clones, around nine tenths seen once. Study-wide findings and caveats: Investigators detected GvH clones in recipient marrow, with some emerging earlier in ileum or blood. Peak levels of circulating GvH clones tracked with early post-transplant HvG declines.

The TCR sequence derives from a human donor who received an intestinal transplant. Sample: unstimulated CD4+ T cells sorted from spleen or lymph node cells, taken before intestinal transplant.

The CDR3 DNA follows: TGTGCCAGCAGCTTAGTCAGGGGGGCGAACACTGAAGCTTTCTTT. Its protein product is CASSLVRGANTEAFF. The genes are TRBV7-6 and TRBJ1-1; TRBD1 matches at 7 bases. The CDR3 is made up of 15 amino acids. Trimming removed 1 base from V and 1 base from J; junction bases left unmatched: 3. Germline-derived CDR1 and CDR2 are SGHVS and FNYEAQ.